A selection of T cell receptor beta chains follows, all from one sample in a study of blood T cell repertoires in COVID-19. Assay used: immunoSEQ multiplex PCR; TCRdb lists only in-frame clones, some missing. The table records a few hundred thousand clones, 70% to 90% of them present only once. The source material was PBMCs or T cells enriched from blood (not recorded which). The receptor source for this set is a woman aged 40 to 50 who had recovered from COVID-19. Each CDR3 is given with its conserved first and last residue. The order of the fields is V gene, J gene, clone size, D gene, CDR3 protein, CDR3 DNA. D genes are given only for firm matches. Size values are once, few and many counts, or a class for expanded clones, and some rows have none.

>TRBV2|TRBJ1-2|NA|NA
CASSDEAAYRYTF
TGTGCCAGCAGTGACGAGGCAGCGTACCGCTACACCTTC
>TRBV7-9|TRBJ1-5|NA|NA
CASSLGTAGNQPQHF
TGTGCCAGCAGCTTAGGGACAGCCGGCAATCAGCCCCAGCATTTT
>TRBV7-6|TRBJ2-7|few|NA
CASSLALGRSYEQYF
TGTGCCAGCAGCTTAGCACTAGGGAGATCCTACGAGCAGTACTTC
>TRBV7-2|TRBJ2-1|once|NA
CASSYTASSYNEQFF
TGTGCCAGCAGCTATACTGCGAGCTCCTACAATGAGCAGTTCTTC
>TRBV25-1|TRBJ2-7|once|TRBD1
CASSAQGQGGQYF
TGTGCCAGCAGTGCACAAGGACAGGGGGGACAGTACTTC
>TRBV19|TRBJ2-4|NA|TRBD1
CASSIEPQGAGKNIQYF
TGTGCCAGTAGTATCGAACCTCAGGGGGCCGGCAAAAACATTCAGTACTTC
>TRBV5-1|TRBJ1-3|few|NA
CASSLGTWEDTIYF
TGCGCCAGCAGCTTGGGGACGTGGGAGGACACCATATATTTT
>TRBV9|TRBJ1-3|once|NA
CASSVARPGNTIYF
TGTGCCAGCAGCGTAGCCCGTCCTGGAAACACCATATATTTT
>TRBV11-2|TRBJ2-7|once|NA
CASSPGGWEQYF
TGTGCCAGCAGCCCAGGGGGGTGGGAGCAGTACTTC
>TRBV7-9|TRBJ2-1|once|NA
CASRLIDSSYNEQFF
TGTGCCAGCAGGCTTATTGACAGCTCCTACAATGAGCAGTTCTTC
>TRBV29-1|TRBJ2-1|NA|TRBD1
CSVHGQGANEQFF
TGCAGCGTCCACGGACAGGGGGCGAATGAGCAGTTCTTC
>TRBV27|TRBJ1-2|NA|TRBD1
CASSLTQGVGGYTF
TGTGCCAGCAGTCTCACCCAGGGGGTAGGAGGCTACACCTTC
>TRBV6-5|TRBJ1-1|NA|TRBD1
CARTIWGQGEAFF
TGTGCCCGAACAATTTGGGGACAGGGTGAAGCTTTCTTT
>TRBV2|TRBJ1-4|NA|NA
CASSIQTNEKLFF
TGTGCCAGCAGTATACAGACTAATGAAAAACTGTTTTTT
>TRBV6-5|TRBJ1-2|NA|NA
CASKREEDYGYTF
TGTGCCAGCAAGCGTGAGGAGGACTATGGCTACACCTTC
>TRBV10-3|TRBJ2-7|once|TRBD2
CAIRGLAGEREQYF
TGTGCCATCAGGGGACTAGCGGGAGAGCGCGAGCAGTACTTC
>TRBV12-5|TRBJ1-4|NA|NA
CASGTNPGASGNEKLFF
TGTGCTAGTGGTACCAATCCAGGGGCGTCTGGTAATGAAAAACTGTTTTTT
>TRBV6-6|TRBJ2-7|NA|TRBD1
CASSREGTGASSYEQYF
TGTGCCAGCAGTCGCGAGGGGACAGGGGCGAGCTCCTACGAGCAGTACTTC
>TRBV11-3|TRBJ2-7|NA|TRBD2
CASSLTSGPYEQYF
TGTGCCAGCAGCCTCACTAGCGGCCCCTACGAGCAGTACTTC
>TRBV7-9|TRBJ1-1|NA|TRBD1
CASSLWDRGTAFF
TGTGCCAGCAGCCTGTGGGACAGGGGGACAGCTTTCTTT